The 31 T cell receptor beta chains given below trace back to one sample, sequenced in a study of blood T cells in healthy people across ages. Using a J-beta primer mix together with a sample-barcoded 5' primer, a second PCR was run for roughly 6 to 12 cycles. TCRdb re-called the 5' RACE reads with MiXCR, one entry per CDR3 protein. Of about 800,000 distinct CDR3 sequences in the sample, about half were seen once. Sequencing was carried out using blood. The receptors derive from a man older than 75 in good health.

CDR3 DNA sequence: TGCAGTGCTAGGGACAGGGCAACTAATGAAAAACTGTTTTTT. This translates into CSARDRATNEKLFF. The chain employs TRBV20-1 and TRBJ1-4; 8 bases line up with TRBD1. The CDR3 spans 14 residues. With 3 bases clipped from V and 0 bases from J, the junction kept 0 bases outside the gene matches. In germline, CDR1 is DFQATT, CDR2 SNEGSKA (reference sequence).

This clonotype was seen just once. The V gene is TRBV6-2 or TRBV6-3, the J gene TRBJ2-7, with 10 nucleotides matching TRBD1. V lost 7 bases and J lost 2; bases outside the gene matches: 11. Germline V lookup: CDR1 MNHEY, CDR2 SVGEGT. The CDR3 extends over 16 amino acids. The CDR3 DNA reads TGTGCCAGCACCGAAGGGGGACAGGGGTCAGCCTACGAGCAGTACGTC. The encoded protein is CASTEGGQGSAYEQYV.

The chain has TRBV20-1 and TRBJ2-3; D possibly corresponds to TRBD2 (6 bases). The CDR3 has 15 amino acids. The germline V and J ends were trimmed by 0 bases and 2 bases, with 12 bases remaining between them. Germline CDR1 and CDR2: DFQATT and SNEGSKA (reference sequence). CDR3 residues: CSARDLARFTDTQYF. CDR3 in DNA: TGCAGTGCTAGAGATCTAGCGCGGTTCACAGATACGCAGTATTTT.

The J gene is TRBJ2-1, the V gene TRBV29-1; TRBD2 matches 8 bases. The J call may be mistaken, given a closer DNA end match to TRBJ2-7. The CDR3 is 14 residues long. Germline V gene data show CDR1 as SQVTM and CDR2 as ANQGSEA. CDR3 sequence (DNA): TGCAGCGTGCTAAGCGGGAGAAGCTACAATGAGCAGTACTTC. Its translation is CSVLSGRSYNEQYF.

The table lists this clonotype with a count of one. J is TRBJ2-1 and V is TRBV12-3 or TRBV12-4; D perhaps matches TRBD2 (6 bases). The CDR3 contains 17 residues. Between the trimmed V and J ends, which lost 5 bases and 3 bases, there was a span of 20 bases. CDR3 loop: CASSQPRGRGLYNEQFF. CDR3 bases: TGTGCCAGCAGTCAACCCCGAGGGCGGGGACTCTACAATGAGCAGTTCTTC.

The rearrangement links TRBV6-5 to TRBJ2-4, with TRBD2 identical over 13 bases. The DNA end is more similar to TRBJ2-7, so the J call may be wrong. CDR1 MNHEY and CDR2 SVGAGI come from the germline V gene. The length of the CDR3 is 16 residues. CDR3 sequence: CASSYSRLAGGHEQYF. The CDR3 DNA follows: TGTGCCAGCAGTTACTCGAGACTAGCGGGAGGCCACGAGCAGTACTTC.

This clonotype appeared a single time. This chain uses TRBV20-1 with TRBJ2-1, with 7 bases matching TRBD2. CDR1 is DFQATT and CDR2 is SNEGSKA in the germline V gene (reference sequence). This CDR3 is 17 amino acids long. CDR3 protein: CSGMGRDGISSYNEQFF. The CDR3 bases are TGCAGCGGAATGGGGAGGGACGGGATTTCCTCCTACAATGAGCAGTTCTTC.

The genes are TRBV21-1 and TRBJ2-7; the table assigns TRBD1, which was not confirmed against the DNA. TRBV21-1 is a listed pseudogene. This CDR3 has 16 residues. The CDR3 is CASPRQGVEGPYEQYF. CDR3 in DNA: TGTGCCAGCCCCCGACAGGGGGTTGAGGGACCCTACGAGCAGTACTTC.

Many counts were recorded for this clonotype. The chain joins TRBV4-3 to TRBJ2-3; TRBD2 agrees at 12 bases. Unmatched junction bases numbered 6, after V lost 1 base and J lost 1 base. CDR3 length equals 18 residues. The germline gives CDR1 LGHNA, CDR2 YSLEER. This CDR3 is CASSQGRLAGGGTDTQYF. The CDR3 nucleotides read TGCGCCAGCAGCCAAGGCCGGCTAGCGGGAGGGGGCACAGATACGCAGTATTTT.

The genes are TRBV6-2 or TRBV6-3 and TRBJ2-3; TRBD1 or TRBD2 may be the D gene (5 bases each). Germline assignment: CDR1 MNHEY and CDR2 SVGEGT. V lost 10 bases and J 4 bases, leaving 18 bases between the germline ends. This CDR3 contains 14 residues. The CDR3 sequence is CATLREGSSDTQYF. As DNA, the CDR3 is TGTGCCACCCTACGTGAGGGGTCATCAGATACGCAGTATTTT.

The chain uses TRBV12-5 and TRBJ2-7; TRBD1 might be the D (6 bases). Gene TRBJ2-5 matches the end of the DNA better, so the J call may be wrong. Per the germline V gene, CDR1 is LGHNT and CDR2 is FRNRAP. The CDR3 is made up of 13 amino acids. This chain's CDR3 is CASGLIGGETQYF. The CDR3 coding sequence is TGTGCTAGTGGTCTGATAGGGGGAGAGACCCAGTACTTC.

This clonotype has more than one count but fewer than ten. The chain carries TRBV6-1 and TRBJ2-1; 8 bases match TRBD2. Germline V CDR1 and CDR2: MNHNS, SASEGT. With 8 bases clipped from V and 3 bases from J, the junction kept 18 bases outside the gene matches. CDR3 length: 18 residues. The DNA for the CDR3 is TGTGCCAGCTATACAAGTGCGGCGGGAGGAATTATCTACAATGAGCAGTTCTTC. As protein: CASYTSAAGGIIYNEQFF.

The J gene is TRBJ1-4, the V gene TRBV7-2, with TRBD1 matching 7 bases. The CDR3 consists of 14 residues. Germline V gene lookup returns CDR1 SGHTA and CDR2 FQGNSA. V lost 6 bases, J lost 6 bases, and 7 bases stayed unmatched. Here the CDR3 DNA reads TGTGCCAGCAGAACGGGACAGTCTCATGAAAAACTGTTTTTT. Amino acids: CASRTGQSHEKLFF.

The chain employs TRBV4-1 and TRBJ2-4, with 13 positions matching TRBD2. The J call may be incorrect, as the DNA end agrees better with TRBJ2-7. This CDR3 is 15 amino acids long. Germline V CDR1 and CDR2: MGHRA, YSYEKL. CDR3 nucleotide sequence: TGCGCCAGCAGCACCCGACTAGCGGGAGGCTACGAGCAGTACTTC. Protein: CASSTRLAGGYEQYF.

The chain carries TRBV20-1 and TRBJ2-4; TRBD1 matches at 8 bases. Near its end, the DNA agrees better with TRBJ2-7, so the J call may be wrong. The CDR3 length is 12 residues. The germline gives CDR1 DFQATT, CDR2 SNEGSKA (reference sequence). The DNA for the CDR3 is TGCAGTGCTAGGAGGGACAGGTACGAGCAGTACTTC. Translated, it gives CSARRDRYEQYF.

This clonotype was seen only a few times. The V call is TRBV11-2, the J call TRBJ2-7; D uncertain. Germline V gene data show CDR1 as SGHAT and CDR2 as FQNNGV. CDR3 length equals 13 residues. V was cut by 0 bases and J by 2 bases, with 5 bases left in between. CDR3 DNA: TGTGCCAGCAGCTTAGATCCTACCTACGAGCAGTACTTC. Protein sequence: CASSLDPTYEQYF. Combining the CDR3 with reference TRBV11-2 and TRBJ2-7 gives the whole variable domain EAGVAQSPRYKIIEKRQSVAFWCNPISGHATLYWYQQILGQGPKLLIQFQNNGVVDDSQLPKDRFSAERLKGVDSTLKIQPAKLEDSAVYLCASSLDPTYEQYFGPGTRLTVT.

J is TRBJ2-7 and V is TRBV28; 7 nucleotides align to TRBD1. CDR1 and CDR2 (germline): MDHEN, SYDVKM. The V and J ends lost 6 bases and 2 bases, in that order; junction bases with no gene match: 4. This CDR3 is 13 amino acids long. CDR3 sequence: CASREDRAYEQYF. CDR3 bases: TGTGCCAGCAGGGAAGACAGGGCCTACGAGCAGTACTTC.

The V gene is TRBV29-1, the J gene TRBJ2-1, with 9 bases that match TRBD1. Germline V gene data show CDR1 as SQVTM and CDR2 as ANQGSEA. J was trimmed by 9 bases and V by 7 bases; bases with no gene match: 10. CDR3 size: 13 residues. The CDR3: CSGKDRGWGEQFF. The CDR3 DNA reads as TGCAGCGGGAAGGACAGGGGTTGGGGTGAGCAGTTCTTC.

The rearrangement links TRBV2 to TRBJ2-3, with 10 nucleotides matching TRBD1. V trimming: 4 bases; J trimming: 0 bases; junction bases outside the gene matches: 7. The CDR3 spans 17 residues. Germline CDR1 is SNHLY and CDR2 is FYNNEI. The CDR3 DNA is TGTGCCAGCAGTGTTGAATTGGACAGGGGGAGCACAGATACGCAGTATTTT. Amino acids: CASSVELDRGSTDTQYF.

The V gene is TRBV20-1, the J gene TRBJ2-4; TRBD2 agrees at 13 bases. CDR1 and CDR2 from the germline V gene are DFQATT and SNEGSKA (reference sequence). Trimming removed 5 bases from V and 8 bases from J; junction bases left unmatched: 9. There are 15 residues in the CDR3. CDR3 bases: TGCAGTGCTCCGGGACTAGCGGGACTTAAGGACATTCAGTACTTC. This codes for CSAPGLAGLKDIQYF.

The rearrangement links TRBV6-2 or TRBV6-3 to TRBJ2-3; possible D gene TRBD2, 7 bases. Germline V CDR1 and CDR2: MNHEY, SVGEGT. V shed 2 bases and J shed 4 bases, with 22 bases lying between them. This CDR3 spans 18 amino acids. The DNA for the CDR3 is TGTGCCAGCAGTTACGAACCCGGGGGGCCCACCAACGCAGATACGCAGTATTTT. Protein product: CASSYEPGGPTNADTQYF.

The V call is TRBV20-1, the J call TRBJ2-2, with D unresolved. V was cut by 5 bases and J by 8 bases, with 21 bases left in between. This CDR3 contains 15 residues. Per germline, CDR1 DFQATT and CDR2 SNEGSKA (reference sequence). DNA for the CDR3: TGCAGTGCTGAGGCCGCCCCGGCCGCAAAGGGGGAGCTGTTTTTT. Protein: CSAEAAPAAKGELFF.

The chain recombines TRBV5-1 with TRBJ1-2; D remains ambiguous. CDR1 and CDR2 (germline): SGHRS, YFSETQ. Trimming took off 0 bases at V and 4 bases at J, with 10 bases between the two ends. The CDR3 has 14 amino acids. DNA for the CDR3: TGCGCCAGCAGCTTGGACGTGGATGGCTATGGCTACACCTTC. Translated: CASSLDVDGYGYTF.

The V and J genes are TRBV11-3 and TRBJ2-7, with 14 nucleotides matching TRBD2. CDR3 length: 18 residues. Germline trimming cut 7 bases from V and 1 base from J; bases unmatched to any gene: 12. Germline V gives CDR1 SGHNT, CDR2 YENEEA. The CDR3 sequence: CASTWEGTSGRSSYEQYF. CDR3 coding DNA: TGTGCCAGCACCTGGGAGGGGACTAGCGGGAGATCGTCCTACGAGCAGTACTTC.

This clonotype came up a few times. The rearrangement uses TRBV27 and TRBJ2-1; 7 bases match TRBD2. CDR3 length: 14 residues. CDR1 is MNHEY and CDR2 is SMNVEV in the germline V gene (reference sequence). Losses at the gene ends were 0 bases for V and 15 bases for J; bases not matched to a gene: 11. The DNA for the CDR3 is TGTGCCAGCAGTTTATCGGGACCCCTTGGGGGGGGGTTCTTC. This translates into CASSLSGPLGGGFF.

This clonotype occurred a few times. Written as DNA, the CDR3 is TGTGCCACCCGTAGGGGTGGGGCCAACGTCCTGACTTTC. Protein sequence: CATRRGGANVLTF. The chain recombines TRBV11-2 with TRBJ2-6, with D possibly being TRBD1 (5 bases). Between the trimmed V and J ends, which lost 10 bases and 3 bases, there was a span of 10 bases. In germline, CDR1 is SGHAT, CDR2 FQNNGV. The CDR3 is made up of 13 amino acids.

The rearrangement uses TRBV2 and TRBJ1-4; 8 bases agree with TRBD1. J gave up 8 bases and V 3 bases, and 2 bases lay outside the gene matches. The CDR3 runs to 13 residues. The V gene's germline CDR1 is SNHLY and CDR2 FYNNEI. The chain's CDR3 is CASSEWDREKLFF. CDR3 DNA: TGTGCCAGCAGTGAGTGGGACAGGGAAAAACTGTTTTTT.

The V and J genes are TRBV20-1 and TRBJ2-3; 7 nucleotides match TRBD2. V lost 3 bases, J lost 3 bases, and 12 bases stayed unmatched. Looked up from germline, CDR1 is DFQATT and CDR2 is SNEGSKA (reference sequence). The CDR3 is 16 amino acids. CDR3 residues: CSASLTSAGGTDTQYF. CDR3 DNA sequence: TGCAGTGCTAGCCTAACTAGCGCCGGGGGGACAGATACGCAGTATTTT.

A remark on this clonotype: The junction does not match germline at one end; this may be a read error. The chain joins TRBV11-3 to TRBJ2-5, with D possibly being TRBD2 (6 bases). The CDR3 has 14 amino acids. The V gene's germline CDR1 is SGHNT and CDR2 YENEEA. CDR3 sequence: CAGSLTTSSETQYF. As DNA, the CDR3 is TGTGCCGGCAGCTTAACGACTAGTTCGGAGACCCAGTACTTC.

The rearrangement links TRBV10-2 to TRBJ2-2; D possibly corresponds to TRBD2 (6 bases). V shed 4 bases and J shed 1 base, with 13 bases lying between them. Germline V lookup: CDR1 WSHSY, CDR2 SAAADI. CDR3 length equals 16 residues. CDR3 region: CASSGSRERNTGELFF. The CDR3 coding sequence is TGCGCCAGCAGTGGGTCGCGGGAACGGAACACCGGGGAGCTGTTTTTT.

The rearrangement links TRBV7-9 to TRBJ2-7, with 8 bases matching TRBD1. Germline V lookup: CDR1 SEHNR, CDR2 FQNEAQ (reference sequence). There are 17 residues in the CDR3. The V segment lost 2 bases and the J segment 0 bases; nucleotides outside the gene matches: 9. This CDR3 reads CASSLRGQDPFSYEQYF. CDR3 nucleotides: TGTGCCAGCAGCTTACGGGGACAGGACCCCTTCTCCTACGAGCAGTACTTC. The complete variable domain, with remaining parts taken from reference TRBV7-9 and TRBJ2-7, reads DTGVSQNPRHKITKRGQNVTFRCDPISEHNRLYWYRQTLGQGPEFLTYFQNEAQLEKSRLLSDRFSAERPKGSFSTLEIQRTEQGDSAMYLCASSLRGQDPFSYEQYFGPGTRLTVT.